The text below deals with one T cell receptor (beta chain). Antigen specificity is unknown. This specimen comes from a study of post-analysis software for immune sequencing data. Prepared libraries of TCR beta cDNA carried unique molecular identifiers. About half a million cDNA molecules were recovered from an input of about 0.95 to 11 million T cells. TCRdb re-called the PCR reads through MiXCR, storing one row per CDR3 protein. The data contain some 690,000 distinct CDR3 sequences, 59% of them singletons. General study findings and limits: Comparison with controls showed significantly lower normalized Chao1 diversity in multiple sclerosis patients. About five TRBV segments, including TRBV5-6, TRBV5-1 and TRBV20-1, were more frequent in patients than controls. Strong co-clustering by F measure linked samples that shared a preparation batch.

J was trimmed by 7 bases and V by 6 bases; bases with no gene match: 8. The CDR3 loop spans 13 amino acids. The germline V gene encodes CDR1 MNHNS and CDR2 SASEGT. Specimen: blood. The sequence was collected from a girl aged 2-10 years with multiple sclerosis. This chain uses TRBV6-1 with TRBJ1-1; TRBD1 matches at 7 bases. Written as DNA, the CDR3 is TGTGCCAGCAGCTCAGGGGGTACGGATGAAGCTTTCTTT. It yields the protein CASSSGGTDEAFF.